This is a list of T cell receptor beta chains from one sample in a study of control samples from healthy donors and cancer patients. Sequencing was performed with immunoSEQ multiplex PCR; in TCRdb, only in-frame clones are kept and a portion is missing. The data show around 150,000 clones, with about 91% seen just once and approximately 1.6% held by the top ten. Sequenced sample: blood. All receptors derive from a man aged 18 to 29 in good health. The CDR3 runs from the conserved cysteine through the conserved F or W. The D gene is left open where the match is weak. Expanded clones are given a class, and other clones once, few, many or no size at all.

V	J	size	D	length	CDR3	DNA
TRBV19	TRBJ1-2	-	TRBD1	16	CASSVGTGPQTGGYTF	TGTGCCAGTAGTGTCGGGACAGGGCCCCAAACGGGAGGCTACACCTTC
TRBV9	TRBJ2-2	-	-	14	CASRRWVNTGELFF	TGTGCCAGCCGGAGATGGGTTAACACCGGGGAGCTGTTTTTT
TRBV27	TRBJ2-7	-	-	14	CASGSQVGSYEQYF	TGTGCCAGCGGGTCACAGGTAGGCTCCTACGAGCAGTACTTC
TRBV15	TRBJ1-4	-	-	15	CATSRDVRGGEKLFF	TGTGCCACCAGCAGAGATGTGCGGGGCGGTGAAAAACTGTTTTTT
TRBV29-1	TRBJ2-3	-	-	12	CSVRRVSDLSYF	TGCAGCGTTCGTCGGGTGTCCGACCTCTCGTATTTT
TRBV6-5	TRBJ1-3	-	-	16	CASSSETGQAGNTIYF	TGTGCCAGCAGTTCAGAAACAGGGCAGGCTGGAAACACCATATATTTT
TRBV11-2	TRBJ1-2	-	TRBD1	16	CASSLGYGQGTYGYTF	TGTGCCAGCAGCTTAGGCTATGGACAGGGGACCTATGGCTACACCTTC
TRBV2	TRBJ2-7	few	-	14	CASRRTVFLPEQYF	TGTGCCAGCAGGAGGACAGTATTCCTCCCCGAGCAGTACTTC
TRBV4-2	TRBJ2-7	-	-	13	CASSQEDGGGQYF	TGTGCCAGCAGCCAAGAGGACGGAGGGGGGCAGTACTTC
TRBV27	TRBJ1-2	-	TRBD1	15	CASSLSPGRGLSYTF	TGTGCCAGCAGCTTATCCCCAGGGAGGGGGCTTAGCTACACCTTC
TRBV28	TRBJ1-5	-	TRBD1	14	CASEDRSPNQPQHF	TGTGCCAGCGAGGACAGGTCCCCCAATCAGCCCCAGCATTTT
TRBV20-1	TRBJ1-1	-	-	11	CTAGEERGAFF	TGCACCGCCGGGGAGGAACGGGGGGCTTTCTTT
TRBV13	TRBJ2-3	-	TRBD1	14	CASSWTGDTDTQYF	TGTGCCAGCAGCTGGACAGGAGACACAGATACGCAGTATTTT
TRBV5-6	TRBJ1-2	-	TRBD1	13	CASSPGTGYGYTF	TGTGCCAGCAGTCCCGGGACAGGGTATGGCTACACCTTC
TRBV19	TRBJ1-5	-	TRBD1	17	CASSTPVTGTLNQPQHF	TGTGCCAGTAGTACCCCAGTGACAGGGACTCTCAATCAGCCCCAGCATTTT
TRBV6-5	TRBJ1-5	few	TRBD1	15	CASSYSTGANQPQHF	TGTGCCAGCAGTTACTCGACAGGGGCCAATCAGCCCCAGCATTTT
TRBV28	TRBJ1-3	-	-	15	CASSLGTLSGNTIYF	TGTGCCAGCAGTTTAGGGACACTCTCCGGAAACACCATATATTTT
TRBV7-8	TRBJ2-7	-	-	13	CASSLGRSEEQYF	TGTGCCAGCAGCTTGGGCAGGTCTGAAGAGCAGTACTTC
TRBV12-3/TRBV12-4	TRBJ1-2	-	-	11	CASSLAYGYTF	TGTGCCAGCAGTTTAGCGTATGGCTACACCTTC
TRBV6-8	TRBJ2-2	-	-	17	CASSQRWGGEGTGELFF	TGTGCCAGCAGTCAGCGCTGGGGGGGCGAGGGCACCGGGGAGCTGTTTTTT
TRBV7-9	TRBJ1-2	-	-	13	CASSFTGEYGYTF	TGTGCCAGCAGCTTTACCGGGGAGTATGGCTACACCTTC
TRBV19	TRBJ2-7	-	TRBD2	15	CASSVTSGVLREQYF	TGTGCCAGTAGTGTTACTAGCGGGGTCCTACGAGAGCAGTACTTC
TRBV28	TRBJ1-2	-	TRBD1	17	CASSLGTGARLSRGYTF	TGTGCCAGCAGTCTCGGGACAGGAGCTCGTCTGAGTCGCGGCTACACCTTC
TRBV10-1	TRBJ2-1	once	-	15	CASREEGAQNNEQFF	TGCGCCAGCAGAGAGGAGGGGGCCCAAAACAATGAGCAGTTCTTC
TRBV5-1	TRBJ1-1	-	-	13	CASSFAGNTEAFF	TGCGCCAGCAGCTTCGCGGGGAACACTGAAGCTTTCTTT
TRBV5-1	TRBJ2-7	-	-	15	CASSPTGTGGGEQYF	TGCGCCAGCAGCCCCACCGGGACAGGCGGGGGCGAGCAGTACTTC
TRBV4-3	TRBJ1-6	once	-	14	CASSQLGRGSGLHF	TGCGCCAGCAGCCAATTGGGTCGGGGCTCGGGCCTCCACTTT
TRBV4-1	TRBJ2-7	-	TRBD1	16	CASSQGRGTGVHEQYF	TGCGCCAGCAGCCAAGGAAGGGGGACAGGGGTCCACGAGCAGTACTTC
TRBV14	TRBJ1-3	-	-	15	CASRPSGVSGNTIYF	TGTGCCAGCAGACCTTCAGGTGTCTCTGGAAACACCATATATTTT
TRBV9	TRBJ2-5	-	TRBD2	15	CASSPGLAGQETQYF	TGTGCCAGCAGCCCAGGACTAGCGGGACAAGAGACCCAGTACTTC
TRBV7-8	TRBJ2-3	once	TRBD2	16	CASSLAPLAGGPKEYF	TGTGCCAGCAGCTTAGCACCACTAGCGGGGGGGCCCAAAGAGTATTTT
TRBV9	TRBJ2-3	-	TRBD1	14	CASSAGQGTDTQYF	TGTGCCAGCAGCGCCGGACAGGGCACAGATACGCAGTATTTT
TRBV6-1	TRBJ2-2	-	-	13	CASSEVWGGELFF	TGTGCCAGCAGTGAAGTATGGGGTGGGGAGCTGTTTTTT
TRBV28	TRBJ1-4	-	-	15	CASSSTGRPTEKLFF	TGTGCCAGCAGCTCAACAGGGAGGCCTACTGAAAAACTGTTTTTT
TRBV11-1	TRBJ1-5	-	TRBD1	15	CASSLDGTEGQPQHF	TGTGCCAGCAGCTTAGATGGGACAGAAGGTCAGCCCCAGCATTTT
TRBV11-2	TRBJ1-2	-	TRBD1	14	CASSPDRGPGGYTF	TGTGCCAGCAGCCCGGACAGGGGCCCGGGTGGCTACACCTTC
TRBV7-2	TRBJ2-1	-	-	16	CASSLGVGGSYNEQFF	TGTGCCAGCAGCTTAGGTGTCGGGGGCTCCTACAATGAGCAGTTCTTC
TRBV11-1	TRBJ1-2	-	TRBD1	16	CASRQGPGQGNYGYTF	TGTGCCAGCAGACAAGGGCCTGGACAGGGGAACTATGGCTACACCTTC
TRBV11-2	TRBJ2-7	-	-	14	CASSLSLRGYEQYF	TGTGCCAGCAGCTTATCCTTACGGGGCTACGAGCAGTACTTC
TRBV2	TRBJ1-1	-	-	14	CASSDFGIRAEAFF	TGTGCCAGCAGTGACTTTGGCATCAGGGCTGAAGCTTTCTTT
TRBV28	TRBJ2-3	once	-	14	CASRGDPSTDTQYF	TGTGCCAGCAGAGGCGATCCTAGCACAGATACGCAGTATTTT
TRBV7-9	TRBJ1-3	-	-	15	CASRTAVNTGNTIYF	TGTGCCAGCCGAACTGCGGTTAATACTGGAAACACCATATATTTT
TRBV7-9	TRBJ2-7	-	-	15	CASSFNLDSSYEQYF	TGTGCCAGCAGCTTTAACCTGGACAGCTCCTACGAGCAGTACTTC
TRBV9	TRBJ2-1	-	-	13	CASGLTAYNEQFF	TGTGCCAGCGGTTTGACAGCCTACAATGAGCAGTTCTTC
TRBV12-5	TRBJ1-5	-	TRBD1	15	CASAPGQGPNQPQHF	TGTGCTAGTGCCCCGGGACAGGGACCAAATCAGCCCCAGCATTTT
TRBV29-1	TRBJ2-3	-	-	13	CSVYRDSTDTQYF	TGCAGCGTTTACAGGGACAGCACAGATACGCAGTATTTT
TRBV7-3	TRBJ2-1	-	-	14	CASSFQGTGYEQFF	TGTGCCAGCAGCTTCCAGGGGACGGGCTATGAGCAGTTCTTC
TRBV28	TRBJ2-1	-	-	14	CASSWAGNYNEQFF	TGTGCCAGCAGCTGGGCAGGGAACTACAATGAGCAGTTCTTC
TRBV25-1	TRBJ2-1	few	TRBD1	16	CASMDQPGQGNYEQFF	TGTGCCAGCATGGATCAACCGGGACAGGGGAATTATGAGCAGTTCTTC
TRBV24-1	TRBJ2-1	once	-	15	CATSEARGVYNEQFF	TGTGCCACCAGTGAGGCCAGGGGAGTCTACAATGAGCAGTTCTTC
TRBV25-1	TRBJ1-4	-	TRBD1	14	CASSSRGLNEKLFF	TGTGCCAGCAGTAGCAGGGGGCTTAATGAAAAACTGTTTTTT
TRBV3-1/TRBV3-2	TRBJ2-6	-	TRBD1	18	CASSATGQGSSGANVLTF	TGTGCCAGCAGCGCTACCGGACAGGGGAGCTCTGGGGCCAACGTCCTGACTTTC
TRBV30	TRBJ1-5	-	TRBD1	16	CAWSPTGTGDPQPQHF	TGTGCCTGGAGTCCGACCGGGACAGGGGACCCTCAGCCCCAGCATTTT